One and the same sample provided the 11 T cell receptor beta chains below, sequenced in a study of T cell changes during pregnancy in multiple sclerosis. The method was immunoSEQ multiplex PCR; TCRdb's version includes in-frame clones alone and lacks a portion of them. The sample has tens of thousands of clones, roughly 92% seen once. The specimen was peripheral blood, collected in the first trimester of pregnancy. Source of these receptors: a female donor in good health, enrolled as a control in a pregnancy study.

This sequence joins TRBV28 and TRBJ1-4; 7 nucleotides agree with TRBD1. In germline, CDR1 is MDHEN, CDR2 SYDVKM. V was pared by 8 bases and J by 8 bases, with 8 bases of the junction left unmatched. The CDR3 sequence is 13 residues long. This chain's CDR3 is CASVSGQNEKLFF. The CDR3 DNA follows: TGTGCCAGCGTGTCGGGACAGAACGAAAAACTGTTTTTT. The full variable domain, in which reference TRBV28 and TRBJ1-4 provide the parts outside the CDR3, is DVKVTQSSRYLVKRTGEKVFLECVQDMDHENMFWYRQDPGLGLRLIYFSYDVKMKEKGDIPEGYSVSREKKERFSLILESASTNQTSMYLCASVSGQNEKLFFGSGTQLSVL.

The rearrangement uses TRBV7-9 and TRBJ2-2; D unclear. Trimming left V 1 base short and J 6 bases short, with 6 bases between. This CDR3 spans 13 amino acids. CDR1 is SEHNR, CDR2 FQNEAQ, per germline (reference sequence). In DNA, the CDR3 is TGTGCCAGCAGCTTAGTGGGCCCCGGGGAGCTGTTTTTT. Amino acids: CASSLVGPGELFF.

The chain's CDR3 is CASSKATSGSSDTQYF. In DNA, the CDR3 is TGTGCCAGCAGCAAAGCGACTAGCGGGAGCTCAGATACGCAGTATTTT. The J gene is TRBJ2-3, the V gene TRBV21-1; the table's D gene call, TRBD2, was not cross checked with the DNA. TRBV21-1 is tagged as a pseudogene. This CDR3 has 16 amino acids.

J is TRBJ1-1 and V is TRBV28; 7 bases agree with TRBD1. There are 15 residues in the CDR3. V lost 3 bases, J lost 3 bases, and 7 bases stayed unmatched. Germline V gene sequence: CDR1 MDHEN, CDR2 SYDVKM. The CDR3 loop reads CASSLRRGRDTEAFF. The CDR3 DNA follows: TGTGCCAGCAGTTTGAGGAGGGGGCGAGACACTGAAGCTTTCTTT.

The V and J genes are TRBV2 and TRBJ2-7; 9 positions agree with TRBD1. Looked up from germline, CDR1 is SNHLY and CDR2 is FYNNEI. This CDR3 is 13 amino acids long. V lost 5 bases to trimming and J lost 3 bases; unmatched junction nucleotides: 2. The CDR3 sequence is CASSRQGVYEQYF. The CDR3 bases are TGTGCCAGCAGTAGACAGGGGGTCTACGAGCAGTACTTC.

This chain connects TRBV7-2 to TRBJ2-2, with D tentatively TRBD2 (6 bases). V gave up 1 base and J gave up 4 bases, with 10 bases separating them. CDR1 is SGHTA, CDR2 FQGNSA, per germline. The CDR3 sequence is 15 residues long. The DNA of the CDR3 is TGTGCCAGCAGCTTAGTGGGGGGAACCACCGGGGAGCTGTTTTTT. Translation gives CASSLVGGTTGELFF.

This rearrangement joins TRBV30 to TRBJ1-2; 10 positions match TRBD1. Germline V gene sequence: CDR1 GTSNPN, CDR2 SVGIG (reference sequence). This CDR3 spans 13 amino acids. The V and J ends lost 3 bases and 4 bases, in that order; junction bases with no gene match: 2. The CDR3 DNA reads as TGTGCCTGGAGGGACAGGGGGAGCTATGGCTACACCTTC. It encodes CAWRDRGSYGYTF.

The rearrangement joins TRBV6-5 to TRBJ2-2; 12 bases fit TRBD2. Unmatched junction bases numbered 3, after V lost 6 bases and J lost 4 bases. The CDR3 has 15 amino acids. Germline CDR1 reads MNHEY; CDR2 reads SVGAGI. CDR3 in amino acids: CASRSSGGATGELFF. CDR3 in DNA: TGTGCCAGCAGATCTAGCGGGGGGGCCACCGGGGAGCTGTTTTTT.

V is TRBV29-1 and J is TRBJ2-5; 8 positions agree with TRBD1. The V gene's germline CDR1 is SQVTM and CDR2 ANQGSEA. The CDR3 contains 15 residues. J gave up 5 bases and V 7 bases, and 15 bases lay outside the gene matches. CDR3 coding DNA: TGCAGCGCCTTACTTTTTGACAGGGGTGTGGAGACCCAGTACTTC. Translation gives CSALLFDRGVETQYF. Combining the CDR3 with reference TRBV29-1 and TRBJ2-5 gives the whole variable domain SAVISQKPSRDICQRGTSLTIQCQVDSQVTMMFWYRQQPGQSLTLIATANQGSEATYESGFVIDKFPISRPNLTFSTLTVSNMSPEDSSIYLCSALLFDRGVETQYFGPGTRLLVL.

The V call is TRBV4-1, the J call TRBJ2-1, with a weak D call TRBD2 (6 bases). Germline V CDR1 and CDR2: MGHRA, YSYEKL. The V end lost 1 base, the J end lost 10 bases, and 17 bases lay between the germline ends. This CDR3 contains 15 residues. The CDR3 nucleotides are TGCGCCAGCAGCCAAGGGATCGGGGAGGCTCGAGAGCAGTTCTTC. It is translated as CASSQGIGEAREQFF.

The V and J genes are TRBV15 and TRBJ1-6; the match to TRBD1 covers 7 bases. Germline V gene sequence: CDR1 LNHNV, CDR2 YYDKDF (reference sequence). The CDR3 has 14 amino acids. J lost 9 bases, V lost 3 bases, and 5 bases had no gene match. The chain's CDR3 is CATSSHRGTSPLHF. CDR3 bases: TGTGCCACCAGCAGCCACAGGGGAACTTCACCCCTCCACTTT. The full variable domain, its missing parts supplied by reference TRBV15 and TRBJ1-6, is DAMVIQNPRYQVTQFGKPVTLSCSQTLNHNVMYWYQQKSSQAPKLLFHYYDKDFNNEADTPDNFQSRRPNTSFCFLDIRSPGLGDTAMYLCATSSHRGTSPLHFGNGTRLTVT.